Listed below are T cell receptor beta chains from one sample, sequenced in a study of blood T cell repertoires in COVID-19. Data came from immunoSEQ multiplex PCR; TCRdb stores just in-frame clones and leaves some out. The sample shows roughly 96,000 clones, about 81% of them seen only once. Source material: peripheral blood. Source of these receptors: a man older than 75 with acute or convalescent COVID-19. The CDR3 runs from the conserved cysteine through the conserved F or W. Fields, in order: J gene, V gene, CDR3 length, CDR3 protein.

J: TRBJ2-1; V: TRBV4-3; length: 15; CDR3: CASSQVSSGENEQFF
J: TRBJ1-4; V: TRBV9; length: 14; CDR3: CASSVDRGNEKLFF
J: TRBJ2-2; V: TRBV19; length: 14; CDR3: CASSGNAASGELFF
J: TRBJ1-3; V: TRBV19; length: 14; CDR3: CASSTGISGNTIYF
J: TRBJ1-5; V: TRBV28; length: 13; CDR3: CASGSHSNQPQHF
J: TRBJ2-7; V: TRBV3-1/TRBV3-2; length: 13; CDR3: CASSQRVSYEQYF
J: TRBJ1-5; V: TRBV28; length: 16; CDR3: CASSSGRTGSNQPQHF
J: TRBJ1-1; V: TRBV30; length: 13; CDR3: CAWRGGGKTEAFF
J: TRBJ1-4; V: TRBV2; length: 15; CDR3: CASSPDRGRNEKLFF
J: TRBJ2-5; V: TRBV21-1; length: 14; CDR3: CASSKAPGEETQYF
J: TRBJ1-1; V: TRBV29-1; length: 15; CDR3: CSVPGLGVRYTEAFF
J: TRBJ1-4; V: TRBV9; length: 16; CDR3: CASSVVGQGTNEKLFF
J: TRBJ2-3; V: TRBV15; length: 17; CDR3: CATSRDGQGTATDTQYF
J: TRBJ1-6; V: TRBV27; length: 15; CDR3: CASGQGKIYNSPLHF
J: TRBJ2-7; V: TRBV2; length: 14; CDR3: CASKLGQGAYEQYF
J: TRBJ2-6; V: TRBV28; length: 18; CDR3: CASHTPGQGLGGANVLTF
J: TRBJ2-5; V: TRBV5-5; length: 14; CDR3: CASRYGTQQETQYF
J: TRBJ2-3; V: TRBV10-3; length: 14; CDR3: CAINRGGVSDTQYF
J: TRBJ1-5; V: TRBV6-2/TRBV6-3; length: 19; CDR3: CASSKSDRGGFRGNQPQHF
J: TRBJ2-2; V: TRBV9; length: 16; CDR3: CASSFGLAGGTGELFF
J: TRBJ2-2; V: TRBV7-8; length: 16; CDR3: CASSPQGARNTGELFF
J: TRBJ2-7; V: TRBV10-1; length: 14; CDR3: CASSENGGGDEQYF
J: TRBJ2-5; V: TRBV7-2; length: 14; CDR3: CASSLAGQGETQYF
J: TRBJ1-2; V: TRBV3-1/TRBV3-2; length: 12; CDR3: CASSQDRYGYTF
J: TRBJ2-7; V: TRBV5-1; length: 14; CDR3: CASSIAAGTNEQYF
J: TRBJ1-5; V: TRBV19; length: 13; CDR3: CASSTGHGQPQHF
J: TRBJ1-5; V: TRBV4-3; length: 15; CDR3: CASSLSVNSNQPQHF
J: TRBJ1-2; V: TRBV28; length: 12; CDR3: CASSPRNYGYTF
J: TRBJ1-2; V: TRBV9; length: 15; CDR3: CASSAGDRRFYGYTF
J: TRBJ1-1; V: TRBV18; length: 12; CDR3: CASSLNLPEAFF
J: TRBJ1-5; V: TRBV5-1; length: 20; CDR3: CASSLLHWDRGTFGCQPQHF
J: TRBJ2-1; V: TRBV5-6; length: 16; CDR3: CASSSRFPDSLVEQFF
J: TRBJ2-1; V: TRBV4-3; length: 18; CDR3: CASSFGTSGRAYYNEQFF
J: TRBJ1-1; V: TRBV19; length: 14; CDR3: CASRDSGEQSEAFF
J: TRBJ1-5; V: TRBV6-2/TRBV6-3; length: 14; CDR3: CASSYPESNQPQHF
J: TRBJ2-1; V: TRBV9; length: 15; CDR3: CASSVGTSGYNEQFF
J: TRBJ1-6; V: TRBV2; length: 15; CDR3: CASIKDKLKDSPLHF
J: TRBJ2-1; V: TRBV28; length: 15; CDR3: CAIGLAGGSYNEQFF